A single sample gave rise to the 29 T cell receptor beta chains below, sequenced in a study of blood T cell repertoires in COVID-19. Measured with immunoSEQ multiplex PCR; TCRdb has only the in-frame clones, and not every one. The sample has roughly 250,000 clones; under 85% are singletons. What was sequenced was peripheral blood. The receptor set was obtained from a woman aged 40 to 50 with active or convalescent COVID-19.

This clone was observed once. The V gene is TRBV3-1 (or the pseudogene TRBV3-2), the J gene TRBJ2-2; D is undetermined. Germline V lookup: CDR1 LGHDT, CDR2 YNNKEL (reference sequence). Trimming took off 1 base at V and 0 bases at J, with 9 bases between the two ends. This CDR3 is 16 amino acids long. Here the CDR3 reads CASSQVLIANTGELFF. The CDR3 coding sequence is TGTGCCAGCAGCCAAGTATTAATAGCGAACACCGGGGAGCTGTTTTTT.

The chain has TRBV30 and TRBJ1-1; the match to TRBD1 covers 7 bases. Trimming cost V 0 bases and J 4 bases; bases outside gene matches: 5. This CDR3 has 14 amino acids. Germline CDR1 reads GTSNPN; CDR2 reads SVGIG (reference sequence). CDR3 region: CAWSVSGGTTEAFF. The CDR3 DNA reads as TGTGCCTGGAGTGTATCAGGGGGGACCACTGAAGCTTTCTTT.

The rearrangement links TRBV5-1 to TRBJ1-1; 7 bases are shared with TRBD1. The CDR3 contains 16 residues. After removal of 1 base from V and 1 base from J, the junction contained 7 bases not matched to a gene. Germline assignment: CDR1 SGHRS and CDR2 YFSETQ. This CDR3 reads CASSLWAAGGNTEAFF. The CDR3 DNA follows: TGCGCCAGCAGCTTGTGGGCGGCAGGGGGGAACACTGAAGCTTTCTTT.

The V and J genes are TRBV21-1 and TRBJ2-1; the table calls TRBD2, which could not be checked here. TRBV21-1 is a listed pseudogene. The CDR3 is 16 amino acids. DNA for the CDR3: TGTGCCAGCAGCAAACCCGAAAGCGGGGACTACAATGAGCAGTTCTTC. Protein sequence: CASSKPESGDYNEQFF.

The chain is built from TRBV11-2 and TRBJ2-2, with TRBD1 identical over 12 bases. From germline, CDR1 is SGHAT and CDR2 FQNNGV. V trimming: 3 bases; J trimming: 1 base; junction bases outside the gene matches: 6. The CDR3 is 18 residues long. In DNA, the CDR3 is TGTGCCAGCAGCTTGGGGGGACAGGGGGCGCGGAACACCGGGGAGCTGTTTTTT. The encoded protein is CASSLGGQGARNTGELFF.

The chain employs TRBV27 and TRBJ2-1; TRBD1 matches 9 bases. Losses at the gene ends were 2 bases for V and 6 bases for J; bases not matched to a gene: 11. CDR1 and CDR2 (germline): MNHEY, SMNVEV (reference sequence). The CDR3 has 17 residues. CDR3 loop: CASSLTPPGQGTNEQFF. The CDR3 region has the DNA TGTGCCAGCAGTTTAACGCCCCCGGGACAGGGTACCAATGAGCAGTTCTTC.

The V call is TRBV20-1, the J call TRBJ2-1; 7 bases match TRBD2. The CDR3 extends over 11 amino acids. The V gene end was trimmed by 4 bases and the J gene end by 8 bases; junction bases not matched to a gene: 2. CDR1 and CDR2 from the germline V gene are DFQATT and SNEGSKA (reference sequence). CDR3 DNA sequence: TGCAGTGCTAAGGGGAGGGATGAGCAGTTCTTC. Translated: CSAKGRDEQFF.

This clone has more than one count but fewer than ten. This sequence joins TRBV13 and TRBJ1-1; D gene uncertain. Germline CDR1 reads PRHDT; CDR2 reads FYEKMQ (reference sequence). V was trimmed by 6 bases and J by 5 bases, leaving 13 bases between them. The CDR3 sequence is 13 residues long. The CDR3 coding sequence is TGTGCCAGCAGTCACATCGTCGGGACTGAAGCTTTCTTT. This sequence encodes CASSHIVGTEAFF. Complete variable domain (other parts from reference TRBV13 and TRBJ1-1): AAGVIQSPRHLIKEKRETATLKCYPIPRHDTVYWYQQGPGQDPQFLISFYEKMQSDKGSIPDRFSAQQFSDYHSELNMSSLELGDSALYFCASSHIVGTEAFFGQGTRLTVV.

The rearrangement links TRBV11-2 to TRBJ2-7, with 11 bases matching TRBD2. V lost 2 bases, J lost 2 bases, and 5 bases stayed unmatched. From germline, CDR1 is SGHAT and CDR2 FQNNGV. CDR3 length: 16 amino acids. CDR3 DNA sequence: TGTGCCAGCAGCTTAAATCTAGCGGGGGGAACCTACGAGCAGTACTTC. Amino acids: CASSLNLAGGTYEQYF.

This clone was detected only once. The rearrangement uses TRBV27 and TRBJ1-1; unclear D gene. V was clipped by 4 bases and J by 5 bases, with 14 bases between them. CDR1 is MNHEY and CDR2 is SMNVEV in the germline V gene (reference sequence). CDR3 length equals 14 residues. The CDR3 DNA is TGTGCCAGCAGTTCTTCTGAGGTATGGACTGAAGCTTTCTTT. It yields the protein CASSSSEVWTEAFF.

V gene TRBV12-5 combines with J gene TRBJ2-7, with no clear D. The CDR3 totals 11 residues. The V gene lost 9 bases and the J gene lost 4 bases, with 10 bases spanning the gap. Germline lookup yields CDR1 LGHNT and CDR2 FRNRAP. This CDR3 is CASERKYEQYF. CDR3 sequence (DNA): TGTGCTAGCGAGAGGAAATACGAGCAGTACTTC.

In nucleotides, the CDR3 is TGTGCCAGCAGTGAATTACAGCCAGGGGAGCGGGAAAAACTGTTTTTT. It encodes CASSELQPGEREKLFF. The chain has TRBV6-1 and TRBJ1-4; a possible D gene is TRBD1 (6 bases). CDR1 and CDR2 (germline): MNHNS, SASEGT. The CDR3 is made up of 16 amino acids. Trimming stripped 2 bases from V and 8 bases from J, with 18 bases between.

The J gene is TRBJ1-1, the V gene TRBV29-1; tentative D call: TRBD1 (5 bases). CDR1 is SQVTM, CDR2 ANQGSEA, per germline. The CDR3 has 13 amino acids. V lost 6 bases and J lost 5, with 16 bases in between. The CDR3 loop reads CSVPTGTGTEAFF. Here the CDR3 DNA reads TGCAGCGTGCCGACGGGGACTGGGACTGAAGCTTTCTTT. The variable domain in full, with the rest retrieved from reference TRBV29-1 and TRBJ1-1, is SAVISQKPSRDICQRGTSLTIQCQVDSQVTMMFWYRQQPGQSLTLIATANQGSEATYESGFVIDKFPISRPNLTFSTLTVSNMSPEDSSIYLCSVPTGTGTEAFFGQGTRLTVV.

This chain uses TRBV5-1 with TRBJ2-1, with 8 bases matching TRBD2. The V and J ends lost 4 bases and 9 bases, in that order; junction bases with no gene match: 15. CDR3 size: 16 residues. Germline CDR1 SGHRS, CDR2 YFSETQ. The CDR3 protein is CASSRPGLEVLGEQFF. The CDR3 DNA is TGCGCCAGCAGCCGGCCGGGACTAGAGGTATTGGGTGAGCAGTTCTTC.

The rearrangement uses TRBV30 and TRBJ1-3; the match to TRBD1 covers 7 bases. Germline V gives CDR1 GTSNPN, CDR2 SVGIG (reference sequence). The trim removed 5 bases at V and 0 bases at J, leaving 7 bases unmatched. The CDR3 has 15 residues. CDR3 in amino acids: CAWGAGGHSGNTIYF. The CDR3 nucleotides read TGTGCCTGGGGGGCAGGGGGACACTCTGGAAACACCATATATTTT.

The J gene is TRBJ1-5, the V gene TRBV18; TRBD1 agrees at 9 bases. CDR1 is KGHSH, CDR2 LQKENI, per germline. The CDR3 is 15 amino acids. The ends lost 2 bases at V and 6 bases at J; junction bases unmatched: 5. The CDR3 DNA sequence: TGTGCCAGCTCACCAAGCTTGACAGGGGGTCAGCCCCAGCATTTT. Translated, it gives CASSPSLTGGQPQHF.

The V call is TRBV5-1, the J call TRBJ1-4; D gene ambiguous. Trimming removed 1 base from V and 4 bases from J, with 8 bases in between. The CDR3 spans 14 residues. Germline CDR1 SGHRS, CDR2 YFSETQ. CDR3 region: CASSLSGINEKLFF. The CDR3 DNA is TGCGCCAGCAGCTTGTCCGGTATTAATGAAAAACTGTTTTTT.

The CDR3 spells CASSLGTGATEAFF. The CDR3 DNA is TGTGCCAGCAGCCTCGGGACAGGGGCCACTGAAGCTTTCTTT. The V gene is TRBV6-4, the J gene TRBJ1-1, with 10 bases lining up with TRBD1. This CDR3 is 14 amino acids long. Germline values: CDR1 MRHNA, CDR2 SNTAGT. Germline trimming cut 6 bases from V and 4 bases from J; bases unmatched to any gene: 5.

This clone was counted once. The genes are TRBV7-9 and TRBJ1-5; 10 bases align to TRBD1. Per germline, CDR1 SEHNR and CDR2 FQNEAQ (reference sequence). The CDR3 runs 15 residues. Trimming removed 5 bases from V and 1 base from J; junction bases left unmatched: 2. The CDR3 sequence: CASSPTGGSNQPQHF. Here the CDR3 DNA reads TGTGCCAGCAGCCCGACAGGGGGCAGCAATCAGCCCCAGCATTTT. The variable domain in full, completed from reference TRBV7-9 and TRBJ1-5, reads DTGVSQNPRHKITKRGQNVTFRCDPISEHNRLYWYRQTLGQGPEFLTYFQNEAQLEKSRLLSDRFSAERPKGSFSTLEIQRTEQGDSAMYLCASSPTGGSNQPQHFGDGTRLSIL.

This clone was found a few times. The rearrangement joins TRBV6-6 to TRBJ1-4, with D possibly matching TRBD1 (5 bases). V lost 4 bases and J 1 base, leaving 10 bases between the germline ends. CDR3 size: 15 residues. Germline V CDR1 and CDR2: MNHNY, SVGAGI (reference sequence). CDR3 residues: CASSSSGGTNEKLFF. CDR3 DNA: TGTGCCAGCAGTTCCTCGGGGGGAACTAATGAAAAACTGTTTTTT.

This chain connects TRBV25-1 to TRBJ1-2, with D perhaps matching TRBD1 (5 bases). V dropped 2 bases and J dropped 0 bases, with 10 bases sitting between them. This CDR3 comprises 15 residues. Germline loops: CDR1 MGHDK, CDR2 SYGVNS. CDR3 in amino acids: CASSEIGQANYGYTF. The CDR3 DNA is TGTGCCAGCAGTGAAATTGGACAAGCTAACTATGGCTACACCTTC.

The CDR3 DNA follows: TGTGCCAGCAGCTTAGGGGACAGTTTGAGCTCTGGAAACACCATATATTTT. It codes for CASSLGDSLSSGNTIYF. The chain couples TRBV13 to TRBJ1-3; D possibly corresponds to TRBD1 (6 bases). Germline values: CDR1 PRHDT, CDR2 FYEKMQ (reference sequence). V was pared by 0 bases and J by 0 bases, with 12 bases between. This CDR3 region has 17 residues.

This sequence joins TRBV9 and TRBJ2-4, with D possibly matching TRBD1 (5 bases). The germline CDR1 and CDR2 sequences are SGDLS and YYNGEE. The CDR3 spans 17 residues. V dropped 4 bases and J dropped 2 bases, with 19 bases sitting between them. The CDR3 loop is CASSPAQVRESKNIQYF. CDR3 DNA: TGTGCCAGCAGCCCTGCCCAGGTCAGGGAATCCAAAAACATTCAGTACTTC.

This clone was detected only a few times. V usage is TRBV11-2 and J usage is TRBJ1-6, with no clear D. V was shortened by 5 bases and J by 5 bases, with 13 bases between the two germline ends. Looked up from germline, CDR1 is SGHAT and CDR2 is FQNNGV. CDR3 length: 15 amino acids. The CDR3 here is CASSLSGRNNSPLHF. CDR3 nucleotides: TGTGCCAGCAGCCTCAGCGGGCGGAATAATTCACCCCTCCACTTT.

The chain carries TRBV9 and TRBJ2-3; TRBD2 matches at 10 bases. The CDR3 covers 15 residues. From germline, CDR1 is SGDLS and CDR2 YYNGEE. V was clipped by 3 bases and J by 1 base; unmatched bases: 2. The CDR3 bases are TGTGCCAGCAGCGCAGGACTAGCGGGCACAGATACGCAGTATTTT. Protein product: CASSAGLAGTDTQYF.

This chain uses TRBV7-3 with TRBJ1-1, with 8 bases matching TRBD1. Germline CDR1 SGHTA, CDR2 FQGTGA. With 5 bases clipped from V and 0 bases from J, the junction kept 11 bases outside the gene matches. The CDR3 extends over 17 amino acids. The CDR3 region is CASSQRPATGVNTEAFF. The CDR3 DNA sequence: TGTGCCAGCAGCCAACGACCCGCGACAGGGGTGAACACTGAAGCTTTCTTT.

The CDR3 DNA reads as TGCAGCGTTGAAGATCCACGGACAGGTACTAGCAATCAGCCCCAGCATTTT. Its protein is CSVEDPRTGTSNQPQHF. J is TRBJ1-5 and V is TRBV29-1, with 7 bases lining up with TRBD1. CDR3 length equals 17 residues. Germline V gene lookup returns CDR1 SQVTM and CDR2 ANQGSEA. V lost 0 bases and J lost 0; bases outside the gene matches: 8.

The V gene is TRBV2, the J gene TRBJ1-2; 10 nucleotides match TRBD1. The germline CDR1 and CDR2 sequences are SNHLY and FYNNEI. The junction had 5 bases not matched to a gene; V was cut back by 10 bases and J by 3 bases. The CDR3 spans 13 residues. The chain's CDR3 is CANDRGRHYGYTF. The DNA of the CDR3 is TGTGCCAACGACAGGGGGCGACACTATGGCTACACCTTC.

This chain joins TRBV12-3 or TRBV12-4 and TRBJ2-1; no clear D. The CDR3 totals 12 residues. V lost 3 bases, J lost 6 bases, and 6 bases lay in between. The CDR3 coding sequence is TGTGCCAGCAGTTTTTTACTCAATGAGCAGTTCTTC. Protein: CASSFLLNEQFF.